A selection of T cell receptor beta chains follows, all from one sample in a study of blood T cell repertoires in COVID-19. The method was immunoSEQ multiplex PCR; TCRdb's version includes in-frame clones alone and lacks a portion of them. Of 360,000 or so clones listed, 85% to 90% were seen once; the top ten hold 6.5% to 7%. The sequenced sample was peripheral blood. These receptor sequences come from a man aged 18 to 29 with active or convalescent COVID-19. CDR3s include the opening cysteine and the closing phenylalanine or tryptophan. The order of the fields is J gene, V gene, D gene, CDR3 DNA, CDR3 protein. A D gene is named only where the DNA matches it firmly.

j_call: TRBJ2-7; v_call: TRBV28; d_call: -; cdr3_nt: TGTGCCAGCAGTTTGCGGAGAACCTACGAGCAGTACTTC; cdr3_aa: CASSLRRTYEQYF
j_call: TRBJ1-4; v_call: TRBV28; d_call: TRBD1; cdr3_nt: TGTGCCAGCAGGGTAGGGACAGGGAAAGAAAAACTGTTTTTT; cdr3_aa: CASRVGTGKEKLFF
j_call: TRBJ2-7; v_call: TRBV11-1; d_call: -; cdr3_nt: TGTGCCAGCAGCTTAGCAGCTTCCTACGAGCAGTACTTC; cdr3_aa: CASSLAASYEQYF
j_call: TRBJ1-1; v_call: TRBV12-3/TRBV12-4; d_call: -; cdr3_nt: TGTGCCAGCAGTTACAGGTTAGGCACTGAAGCTTTCTTT; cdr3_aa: CASSYRLGTEAFF
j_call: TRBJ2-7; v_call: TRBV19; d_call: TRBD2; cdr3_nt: TGTGCCAGTAGGCTAGCGGGAGGGCCCGGGTACGAGCAGTACTTC; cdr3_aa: CASRLAGGPGYEQYF
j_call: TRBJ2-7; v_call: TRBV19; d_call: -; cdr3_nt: TGTGCCAGTAGTATCGGGCCCGGGATTGAAGTATCCTACGAGCAGTACTTC; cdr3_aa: CASSIGPGIEVSYEQYF
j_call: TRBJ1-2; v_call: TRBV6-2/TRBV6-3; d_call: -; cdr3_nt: TGTGCCAGCAGTTACTCGAGTAGAATCTATGGCTACACCTTC; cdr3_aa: CASSYSSRIYGYTF
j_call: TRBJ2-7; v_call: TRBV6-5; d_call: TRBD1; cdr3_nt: TGTGCCAGCATCAAACAGGGGGGACAAGCCTACGAGCAGTACTTC; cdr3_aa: CASIKQGGQAYEQYF
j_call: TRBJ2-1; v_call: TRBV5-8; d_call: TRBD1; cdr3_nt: TGTGCCAGCAGCCAGCGACAGGGGGCCAATGAGCAGTTCTTC; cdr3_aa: CASSQRQGANEQFF
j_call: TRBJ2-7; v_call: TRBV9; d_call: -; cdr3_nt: TGTGCCAGCAGCGTAGGAAGGGGGTCCTACGAGCAGTACTTC; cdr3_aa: CASSVGRGSYEQYF
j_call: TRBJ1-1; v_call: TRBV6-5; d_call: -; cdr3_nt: TGTGCCAGCAGGCTTTTCGGAGGGTACACTGAAGCTTTCTTT; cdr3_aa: CASRLFGGYTEAFF
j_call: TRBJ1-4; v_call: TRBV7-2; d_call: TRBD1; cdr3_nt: TGTGCCAGCAGCGCCCGACAGGGACAAAGTAATGAAAAACTGTTTTTT; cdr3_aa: CASSARQGQSNEKLFF
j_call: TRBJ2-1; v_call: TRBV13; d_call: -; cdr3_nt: TGTGCCAGCAGCCCTGGTAGCGCGCTTGAGCAGTTCTTC; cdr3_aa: CASSPGSALEQFF
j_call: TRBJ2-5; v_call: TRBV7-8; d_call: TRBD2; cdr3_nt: TGTGCCAGCAGCTTATCTGCGGGGGGGCCGGGAGAGACCCAGTACTTC; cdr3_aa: CASSLSAGGPGETQYF
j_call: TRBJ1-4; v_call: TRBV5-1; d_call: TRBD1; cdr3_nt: TGCGCCAGCAGCTTGGAGCAGGGGGGAGGAAAACTGTTTTTT; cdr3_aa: CASSLEQGGGKLFF
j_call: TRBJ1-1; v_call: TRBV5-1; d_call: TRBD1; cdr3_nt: TGCGCCAGCACCGCGACAGGGATGAACACTGAAGCTTTCTTT; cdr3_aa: CASTATGMNTEAFF
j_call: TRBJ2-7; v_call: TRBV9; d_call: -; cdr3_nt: TGTGCCAGCAGCGTAACGGACTCTTACCTCTACGAGCAGTACTTC; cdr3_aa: CASSVTDSYLYEQYF
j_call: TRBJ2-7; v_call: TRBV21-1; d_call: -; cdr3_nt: TGTGCCAGCAGCAAATGTTCTATAAGGCTAGCGGGATTCCCAGGCCCGTATGAGCAGTACTTC; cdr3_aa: CASSKCSIRLAGFPGPYEQYF